The T cell receptor beta chain under discussion was sequenced for a study of T cells in Graves' hyperthyroidism and ophthalmopathy. General observations from the study: Within blood appeared most thyroid clonotypes that had expanded above 0.001.

With a duration under 2 months, the hyperthyroidism was newly diagnosed in patients aged 18 to 65. A roughly 9.3 ml volume of fresh peripheral blood provided the PBMCs. Many counts were recorded for this clonotype. What it binds is unknown. Germline CDR1 and CDR2: SGHAT and FQNNGV. This CDR3 has 12 residues. Trimming left V 1 base short and J 8 bases short, with 6 bases between. There were TCR beta CDR3 regions amplified from RNA transcripts. HTBI primers were used for first-round RT-PCR of the TCR CDR3. TCRdb passed the multiplex PCR reads through MiXCR, listing each CDR3 protein once. Among a few hundred thousand distinct CDR3 sequences, roughly 14% were seen once, and the ten largest hold around 7.5%.

The source is a woman in her twenties or thirties with Graves' hyperthyroidism. Sequences were obtained from blood. The rearrangement uses TRBV11-2 and TRBJ2-1; D is uncertain. CDR3 in amino acids: CASSLAMDEQFF. As DNA, the CDR3 is TGTGCCAGCAGCTTAGCGATGGATGAGCAGTTCTTC. Drawing the rest from reference TRBV11-2 and TRBJ2-1, the complete variable domain is EAGVAQSPRYKIIEKRQSVAFWCNPISGHATLYWYQQILGQGPKLLIQFQNNGVVDDSQLPKDRFSAERLKGVDSTLKIQPAKLEDSAVYLCASSLAMDEQFFGPGTRLTVL.